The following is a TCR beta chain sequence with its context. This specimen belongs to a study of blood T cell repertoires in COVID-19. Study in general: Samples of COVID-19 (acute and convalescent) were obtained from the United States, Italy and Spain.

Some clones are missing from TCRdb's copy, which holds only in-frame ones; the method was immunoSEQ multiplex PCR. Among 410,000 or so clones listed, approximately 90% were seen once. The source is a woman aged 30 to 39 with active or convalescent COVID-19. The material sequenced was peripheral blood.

Written as DNA, the CDR3 is TGTGCCTGGTCCAGCGGGATCTCGCAGTATTTT. Its protein is CAWSSGISQYF. The chain has TRBV30 and TRBJ2-3, with 7 bases matching TRBD2. Germline CDR1 is GTSNPN and CDR2 is SVGIG (reference sequence). V trimming: 5 bases; J trimming: 10 bases; junction bases outside the gene matches: 6. The CDR3 has 11 amino acids. Based on the CDR3 plus reference TRBV30 and TRBJ2-3, the full variable domain is SQTIHQWPATLVQPVGSPLSLECTVEGTSNPNLYWYRQAAGRGLQLLFYSVGIGQISSEVPQNLSASRPQDRQFILSSKKLLLSDSGFYLCAWSSGISQYFGPGTRLTVL.